The clone carrying this TCR beta chain appeared many times. Trimming took off 7 bases at V and 4 bases at J, with 13 bases between the two ends. Looked up from germline, CDR1 is MGHDK and CDR2 is SYGVNS. This CDR3 has 14 amino acids. For repertoire sequencing, the TCR beta CDR3 regions were amplified from RNA transcripts. First-round RT-PCR employed HTBI primers, with a second-round multiplex PCR after it. TCRdb redid the calling of the multiplex PCR reads with MiXCR, one entry per CDR3 protein. The sample yields around 600,000 distinct CDR3 sequences, 35% to 45% seen once. Orbital computed tomography, together with clinical symptoms, serum thyroxine, TRAb and thyroid ultrasound, was used for diagnosis. These data come from a study of Graves' ophthalmopathy and Graves' hyperthyroidism.

The V gene is TRBV25-1, the J gene TRBJ2-2; D perhaps matches TRBD1 (5 bases). Sequencing was carried out using peripheral blood. The sequence was obtained from an adult man with Graves' ophthalmopathy. CDR3 in DNA: TGTGCCAGCACTTGGCAGGGCGGCACCGGGGAGCTGTTTTTT. Translation: CASTWQGGTGELFF. The full variable domain, its missing parts supplied by reference TRBV25-1 and TRBJ2-2, is EADIYQTPRYLVIGTGKKITLECSQTMGHDKMYWYQQDPGMELHLIHYSYGVNSTEKGDLSSESTVSRIRTEHFPLTLESARPSHTSQYLCASTWQGGTGELFFGEGSRLTVL.